There are a few counts of the clone carrying this T cell receptor (beta chain). What it binds is unknown. The CDR3 contains 16 residues. Trimming stripped 2 bases from V and 2 bases from J, with 14 bases between. Germline lookup yields CDR1 MDHEN and CDR2 SYDVKM. The source of the sample is a study of blood T cells in healthy people across ages. Alongside a J-beta primer mix, a sample-barcoded 5' primer served in a second PCR lasting roughly 7 to 12 cycles. TCRdb processed the 5' RACE reads anew with MiXCR; each CDR3 protein has one entry. The sample contains 1.5 million to 2 million distinct CDR3 sequences, less than 50% of which appear only once. Findings and caveats of the study: Long-lived donors carried more naive CD4+ cells and greater diversity than aged donors.

The sample was blood. V is TRBV28 and J is TRBJ2-3, with a tentative D call TRBD2 (6 bases). This TCR came from a middle-aged woman in good health. The CDR3 loop reads CASSLQTSRVTDTQYF. CDR3 nucleotides: TGTGCCAGCAGTTTACAGACTAGTAGGGTCACAGATACGCAGTATTTT.